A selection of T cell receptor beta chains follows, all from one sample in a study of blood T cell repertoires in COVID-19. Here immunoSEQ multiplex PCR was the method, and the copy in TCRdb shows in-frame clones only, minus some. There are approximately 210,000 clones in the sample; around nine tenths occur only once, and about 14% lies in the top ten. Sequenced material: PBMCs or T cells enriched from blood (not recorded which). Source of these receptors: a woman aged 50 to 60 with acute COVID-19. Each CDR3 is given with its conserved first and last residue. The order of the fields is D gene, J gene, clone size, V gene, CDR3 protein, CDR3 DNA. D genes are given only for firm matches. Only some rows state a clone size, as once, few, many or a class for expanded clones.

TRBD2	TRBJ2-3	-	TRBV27	CASSSQRGRTDTQYF	TGTGCCAGCAGTTCCCAGCGGGGACGCACAGATACGCAGTATTTT
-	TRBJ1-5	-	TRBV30	CAWSLTENQPQHF	TGTGCCTGGAGTCTAACAGAGAATCAGCCCCAGCATTTT
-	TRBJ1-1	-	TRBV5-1	CASSLDIVQGWAEAFF	TGCGCCAGCAGCTTGGATATCGTCCAGGGGTGGGCTGAAGCTTTCTTT
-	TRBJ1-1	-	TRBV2	CARRRGSGTEAFF	TGTGCCAGAAGAAGAGGGTCTGGCACTGAAGCTTTCTTT
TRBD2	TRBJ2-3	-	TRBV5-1	CASSFFTSGFGSTDTQYF	TGCGCCAGCAGCTTCTTTACTAGCGGCTTTGGAAGCACAGATACGCAGTATTTT
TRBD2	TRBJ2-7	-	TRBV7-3	CASSLKAGGRDEQYF	TGTGCCAGCAGCTTAAAAGCGGGAGGGAGGGACGAGCAGTACTTC
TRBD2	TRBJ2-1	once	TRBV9	CASSVDPTSGYNEQFF	TGTGCCAGCAGCGTAGACCCGACTAGCGGATACAATGAGCAGTTCTTC
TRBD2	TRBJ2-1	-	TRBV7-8	CASSLGLAGAGSYNEQFF	TGTGCCAGCAGCTTGGGACTAGCGGGAGCGGGGTCCTACAATGAGCAGTTCTTC
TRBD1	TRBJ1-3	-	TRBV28	CASSINRGSSGNTIYF	TGTGCCAGCAGTATTAACAGGGGATCATCCGGAAACACCATATATTTT
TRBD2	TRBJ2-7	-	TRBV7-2	CASSYNPSGILHEQYF	TGTGCCAGCAGCTATAACCCCAGCGGGATTTTGCACGAGCAGTACTTC
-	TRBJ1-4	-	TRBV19	CASGKGLLNEKLFF	TGTGCCAGCGGAAAGGGACTGTTGAATGAAAAACTGTTTTTT
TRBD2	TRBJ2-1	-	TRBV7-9	CASSSSGVVGAVDEQFF	TGTGCCAGCAGCTCTAGCGGGGTTGTAGGGGCTGTCGATGAGCAGTTCTTC
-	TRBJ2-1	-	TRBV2	CASIKRQANSYNEQFF	TGTGCCAGCATTAAGCGGCAGGCCAACTCCTACAATGAGCAGTTCTTC
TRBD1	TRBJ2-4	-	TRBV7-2	CASSLSGQVDKNIQYF	TGTGCCAGCAGCTTAAGTGGACAGGTAGACAAAAACATTCAGTACTTC
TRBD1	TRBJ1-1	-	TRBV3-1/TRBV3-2	CASRRQGLNTEAFF	TGTGCCAGCAGGAGACAGGGCCTGAACACTGAAGCTTTCTTT
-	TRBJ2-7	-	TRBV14	CASSTPWSSYEQYF	TGTGCCAGCAGCACTCCTTGGAGCTCCTACGAGCAGTACTTC
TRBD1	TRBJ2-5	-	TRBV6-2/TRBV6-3	CASSYLQGAEETQYF	TGTGCCAGCAGTTACTTACAGGGGGCCGAAGAGACCCAGTACTTC
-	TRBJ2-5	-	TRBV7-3	CASSTIYRETQYF	TGTGCCAGCAGCACCATTTACAGGGAAACCCAGTACTTC
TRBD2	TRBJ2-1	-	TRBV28	CASSLRSSGDNEQFF	TGTGCCAGCAGTTTAAGGTCAAGCGGGGACAATGAGCAGTTCTTC
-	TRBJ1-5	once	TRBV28	CASSPRWGGSNQPQHF	TGTGCCAGCAGCCCCCGGTGGGGAGGGAGCAATCAGCCCCAGCATTTT
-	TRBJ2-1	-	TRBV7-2	CASSPYTGVNNEQFF	TGTGCCAGCAGCCCCTATACGGGAGTCAATAATGAGCAGTTCTTC
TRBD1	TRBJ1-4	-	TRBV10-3	CAISDPRTGSELFF	TGTGCCATCAGTGACCCCAGGACAGGGTCCGAACTGTTTTTT
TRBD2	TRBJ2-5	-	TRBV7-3	CASSRTAGVSETQYF	TGTGCCAGCAGCCGAACAGCGGGAGTGTCAGAGACCCAGTACTTC
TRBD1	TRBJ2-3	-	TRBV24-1	CATSDPTPDRGGTDTQYF	TGTGCCACCAGTGATCCAACCCCAGACAGGGGAGGCACAGATACGCAGTATTTT